Only a few counts were recorded for the clone carrying this TCR beta chain. Its target is not known. The CDR3 totals 13 residues. Looked up from germline, CDR1 is MNHEY and CDR2 is SMNVEV (reference sequence). Between the trimmed V and J ends, which lost 6 bases and 3 bases, there was a span of 12 bases. This record belongs to a study of beta chain features in type 1 diabetes. Study details: Similarity in age, gender and cell yields was seen between patients and healthy donors.

The investigators reverse transcribed all of the isolated RNA, so they sequenced expressed TCRB transcripts. TCRdb's table, derived via immunoSEQ multiplex PCR, lists solely in-frame clones and lacks some. The data show over 150,000 clones, 7.5% to 8.5% seen once. Study observations and caveats: Naive, central memory and Treg TCRB repertoires seemed to resemble each other more closely in patients than they did in healthy donors. Type 1 diabetes patients had TCRB CDR3s that were shorter (moderately but significantly so) in all four CD4+ subsets. The study found fewer insertions and more deletions at VDJ junctions in type 1 diabetes patients.

The source material was central memory CD4+ T cells from blood. V gene TRBV27 combines with J gene TRBJ2-7, with TRBD2 as a possible D gene (6 bases). This clonotype originated in a man between 18 and 35 years old with type 1 diabetes. In DNA, the CDR3 is TGTGCCAGCAGACCCGGGACTGACTACGAGCAGTACTTC. Protein: CASRPGTDYEQYF.